The 15 T cell receptor beta chains below come from one sample, sequenced in a study of blood T cells in healthy people across ages. The authors ran a second PCR of about 6 to 11 cycles using a sample-barcoded 5' primer and a J-beta primer mix. Each CDR3 protein gets one entry after TCRdb re-called the 5' RACE reads with MiXCR. The data contain roughly 1.6 million distinct CDR3 sequences, about 31% of them singletons. Sequences were obtained from blood. The receptors were sampled from a woman aged 30 to 39 in good health.

The V gene is TRBV6-1, the J gene TRBJ2-2, with D possibly matching TRBD2 (5 bases). The germline V gene has CDR1 MNHNS and CDR2 SASEGT. V was pared by 6 bases and J by 3 bases, with 11 bases between. The CDR3 sequence is 14 residues long. The DNA for the CDR3 is TGTGCCAGCAGAGCCGGGATGCACACCGGGGAGCTGTTTTTT. The encoded protein is CASRAGMHTGELFF.

V is TRBV11-2 and J is TRBJ2-3; 7 bases are a match to TRBD2. The length of the CDR3 is 17 residues. Germline-derived CDR1 and CDR2 are SGHAT and FQNNGV. V was pared by 6 bases and J by 4 bases, with 16 bases of the junction left unmatched. The CDR3 DNA reads as TGTGCCAGCAGACTTTGGGGGATGGGCGGGAGCGCAGATACGCAGTATTTT. Translating gives CASRLWGMGGSADTQYF.

The CDR3 coding sequence is TGTGCCAGCAGCTTAGAAGAGGGAGGGCGGTCCTACGAGCAGTACTTC. Translating gives CASSLEEGGRSYEQYF. V gene TRBV7-9 combines with J gene TRBJ2-7; 7 nucleotides line up with TRBD2. V gave up 1 base and J gave up 1 base; unmatched junction bases: 7. CDR3 length: 16 residues. The germline V gene encodes CDR1 SEHNR and CDR2 FQNEAQ (reference sequence).

In this sample, this clonotype turned up a few times. The V and J genes are TRBV6-5 and TRBJ2-5; 7 bases match TRBD2. There are 19 residues in the CDR3. After removal of 4 bases from V and 4 bases from J, the junction contained 21 bases not matched to a gene. CDR1 MNHEY and CDR2 SVGAGI come from the germline V gene. The CDR3 DNA sequence: TGTGCCAGCAGTTCAAAGTTTCGCGCCGTGGCGGGAGCGCGAGAGACCCAGTACTTC. Translating gives CASSSKFRAVAGARETQYF.

This clonotype was observed a few times. This chain joins TRBV11-3 and TRBJ2-3; 11 nucleotides match TRBD2. The CDR3 sequence is 19 residues long. Looked up from germline, CDR1 is SGHNT and CDR2 is YENEEA. V trimming: 5 bases; J trimming: 2 bases; junction bases outside the gene matches: 15. The CDR3 reads CASSLAGGPSRVPTDTQYF. In nucleotides, the CDR3 is TGTGCCAGCAGCCTAGCGGGGGGCCCCTCCCGGGTGCCCACAGATACGCAGTATTTT.

This chain connects TRBV7-6 to TRBJ2-1; D gene ambiguous. CDR1 is SGHVS and CDR2 is FNYEAQ in the germline V gene. V was pared by 5 bases and J by 9 bases, with 14 bases between. The CDR3 contains 13 residues. For the CDR3, the DNA is TGTGCCAGCAGCCCTTCCGGCGTGGTTGAGCAGTTCTTC. Translation: CASSPSGVVEQFF. The full variable domain, in which reference TRBV7-6 and TRBJ2-1 provide the parts outside the CDR3, is GAGVSQSPRYKVTKRGQDVALRCDPISGHVSLYWYRQALGQGPEFLTYFNYEAQQDKSGLPNDRFSAERPEGSISTLTIQRTEQRDSAMYRCASSPSGVVEQFFGPGTRLTVL.

The sample holds a few counts of this clonotype. The CDR3 DNA sequence: TGTGCCAGCAGGACCCAGTTGGAGCAGTACTTC. Its translation: CASRTQLEQYF. J is TRBJ2-5 and V is TRBV2; no clear D. The CDR3 sequence is 11 residues long. Trimming removed 6 bases at V and 11 bases at J, with 13 bases between. The germline CDR1 and CDR2 sequences are SNHLY and FYNNEI.

Here the CDR3 reads CASSLKEREGLSTDTQYF. CDR3 bases: TGTGCCAGCAGCTTAAAGGAGCGGGAGGGCCTTAGCACAGATACGCAGTATTTT. This chain links TRBV7-2 with TRBJ2-3; 10 nucleotides line up with TRBD2. With V trimmed by 2 bases and J by 0 bases, 8 bases remained unmatched. Germline loops: CDR1 SGHTA, CDR2 FQGNSA. This CDR3 has 18 residues.

The chain recombines TRBV10-3 with TRBJ2-7; TRBD1 agrees at 10 bases. V dropped 6 bases and J dropped 0; count of bases not matched to a gene: 5. This CDR3 has 15 residues. Per germline, CDR1 ENHRY and CDR2 SYGVKD. CDR3 sequence (DNA): TGTGCCATCAGGGGACAGGGGCCCAGCTCCTACGAGCAGTACTTC. This gives the protein CAIRGQGPSSYEQYF.

This clonotype was observed at least ten times. The genes are TRBV20-1 and TRBJ2-7; tentatively, D is TRBD2 (6 bases). Germline V lookup: CDR1 DFQATT, CDR2 SNEGSKA (reference sequence). V lost 5 bases and J lost 2, with 22 bases in between. This CDR3 has 16 amino acids. CDR3: CSAGPGTPGVTYEQYF. Here the CDR3 DNA reads TGCAGTGCTGGACCCGGGACGCCGGGGGTGACCTACGAGCAGTACTTC.

The chain recombines TRBV11-2 with TRBJ2-1; D is perhaps TRBD1 or TRBD2 (6 bases each). The CDR3 sequence is 15 residues long. Germline CDR1 is SGHAT and CDR2 is FQNNGV. V lost 4 bases to trimming and J lost 4 bases, with 14 bases between them. The CDR3: CASSSLSGAYNEQFF. The DNA of the CDR3 is TGTGCCAGCAGCTCCTTGTCGGGGGCGTACAATGAGCAGTTCTTC.

The chain joins TRBV5-1 to TRBJ2-7, with a possible D match to TRBD2 (7 bases). V was shortened by 0 bases and J by 4 bases, with 14 bases between the two germline ends. This CDR3 spans 15 amino acids. The V gene's germline CDR1 is SGHRS and CDR2 YFSETQ. CDR3 amino acids: CASSLDGRGWYEQYF. CDR3 DNA: TGCGCCAGCAGCTTGGATGGGAGGGGGTGGTACGAGCAGTACTTC.

The chain couples TRBV4-1 to TRBJ2-7, with D perhaps TRBD2 (6 bases). This CDR3 spans 17 amino acids. The germline CDR1 and CDR2 sequences are MGHRA and YSYEKL. V dropped 1 base and J dropped 0 bases, with 16 bases sitting between them. This CDR3 reads CASSQGSEGPSSYEQYF. CDR3 nucleotides: TGCGCCAGCAGCCAAGGGTCGGAGGGGCCGAGCTCCTACGAGCAGTACTTC.

This clonotype was picked up many times. The gene calls are TRBV6-5 and TRBJ1-1; D possibly corresponds to TRBD1 (5 bases). The germline CDR1 and CDR2 sequences are MNHEY and SVGAGI. This CDR3 is 13 amino acids long. V lost 0 bases and J 5 bases, leaving 7 bases between the germline ends. This chain's CDR3 is CASSYSGVTEAFF. The DNA of the CDR3 is TGTGCCAGCAGTTACTCGGGGGTAACTGAAGCTTTCTTT.

The rearrangement links TRBV11-2 to TRBJ2-7; tentatively, D is TRBD1 (6 bases). Germline V gene lookup returns CDR1 SGHAT and CDR2 FQNNGV. This CDR3 is built from 14 residues. The V gene lost 6 bases and the J gene lost 1 base, with 13 bases spanning the gap. CDR3 protein: CASRLGALSYEQYF. The CDR3 DNA reads as TGTGCCAGCAGGTTGGGGGCCCTTTCCTACGAGCAGTACTTC.